This passage covers 16 T cell receptor beta chains from one sample sequenced in a study of OX40 agonist ivuxolimab in advanced cancers. Sequencing was performed with immunoSEQ multiplex PCR; in TCRdb, only in-frame clones are kept and a portion is missing. The repertoire holds tens of thousands of clones, around nine tenths seen once, with around 27% in the top ten. The sample consisted of CD4+ or CD8+ T cells sorted from blood, taken in a trial of the OX40 agonist ivuxolimab. These receptors all come from an adult with an advanced solid tumor such as melanoma, head and neck, liver or kidney cancer.

The rearrangement links TRBV28 to TRBJ2-5, with a tentative D call TRBD1 (6 bases). This CDR3 is built from 14 residues. CDR1 and CDR2 (germline): MDHEN, SYDVKM. The ends were cut back, 4 bases at V and 1 base at J, with 10 bases in the middle. CDR3 nucleotide sequence: TGTGCCAGCAGTTGGCAGACAGGCCAAGAGACCCAGTACTTC. This translates into CASSWQTGQETQYF.

The rearrangement joins TRBV4-1 to TRBJ2-5; tentatively, D is TRBD1 or TRBD2 (5 bases each). Looked up from germline, CDR1 is MGHRA and CDR2 is YSYEKL. Trimming took 2 bases from V and 3 from J, leaving 10 bases between them. The CDR3 sequence is 14 residues long. The DNA of the CDR3 is TGCGCCAGCAGCCAACCGGGGCTAGAAGAGACCCAGTACTTC. Protein product: CASSQPGLEETQYF.

This chain uses TRBV4-1 with TRBJ1-5, with a tentative D call TRBD1 (5 bases). This CDR3 has 19 residues. V lost 0 bases and J lost 1, with 19 bases in between. Germline lookup yields CDR1 MGHRA and CDR2 YSYEKL. The CDR3 nucleotides read TGCGCCAGCAGCCAAGAAGTCGTAGGGGCAATGTGGAGCAATCAGCCCCAGCATTTT. It specifies CASSQEVVGAMWSNQPQHF.

The chain uses TRBV4-1 and TRBJ1-1; D is uncertain. Looked up from germline, CDR1 is MGHRA and CDR2 is YSYEKL. The V gene lost 4 bases and the J gene lost 8 bases, with 11 bases spanning the gap. The CDR3 has 12 amino acids. The CDR3 reads CASSPGKAEAFF. In DNA, the CDR3 is TGCGCCAGCAGCCCCGGGAAGGCCGAAGCTTTCTTT.

About this clone itself: Additional DNA sequences in this sample encode the identical CDR3. The chain links TRBV27 to TRBJ2-6; weak D call: TRBD1 (6 bases). With 6 bases removed from V and 1 base from J, the gap between germline ends came to 10 bases. The CDR3 has 15 amino acids. Germline CDR1 reads MNHEY; CDR2 reads SMNVEV (reference sequence). The CDR3 is CASSPRGSGANVLTF. Here the CDR3 DNA reads TGTGCCAGCAGCCCAAGGGGGTCTGGGGCCAACGTCCTGACTTTC. Full variable domain (missing parts from reference TRBV27 and TRBJ2-6): EAQVTQNPRYLITVTGKKLTVTCSQNMNHEYMSWYRQDPGLGLRQIYYSMNVEVTDKGDVPEGYKVSRKEKRNFPLILESPSPNQTSLYFCASSPRGSGANVLTFGAGSRLTVL.

In DNA, the CDR3 is TGCGCCAGCAGCCAAGAGCGGACATACGCCTACGAGCAGTACTTC. Translation: CASSQERTYAYEQYF. The V call is TRBV4-1, the J call TRBJ2-7, with D perhaps matching TRBD1 (5 bases). V lost 0 bases, J lost 2 bases, and 11 bases lay in between. CDR3 length: 15 residues. Germline CDR1 is MGHRA and CDR2 is YSYEKL.

This clone was seen just once. This chain connects TRBV28 to TRBJ1-2; D unresolved. The germline V and J ends were trimmed by 3 bases and 5 bases, with 13 bases remaining between them. Germline V gene sequence: CDR1 MDHEN, CDR2 SYDVKM. The CDR3 runs to 14 residues. CDR3 bases: TGTGCCAGCAGTTTCCGTGCGGGGTTATATGGCTACACCTTC. This codes for CASSFRAGLYGYTF.

This clone was counted a few times. The chain has TRBV2 and TRBJ2-1; D uncertain. The CDR3 sequence is 10 residues long. Trimming shortened V by 5 bases and J by 7 bases, and 3 bases separated the two germline ends. In germline, CDR1 is SNHLY, CDR2 FYNNEI. CDR3 loop: CASSKNEQFF. CDR3 DNA sequence: TGTGCCAGCAGTAAAAATGAGCAGTTCTTC.

The genes are TRBV6-4 and TRBJ2-7, with TRBD2 identical over 12 bases. Germline CDR1 is MRHNA and CDR2 is SNTAGT. The CDR3 contains 13 residues. Trimming removed 6 bases from V and 12 bases from J; junction bases left unmatched: 9. CDR3 loop: CASSPTSGGSRYF. DNA of the CDR3: TGTGCCAGCAGCCCGACTAGCGGGGGCTCTCGGTACTTC.

The chain recombines TRBV27 with TRBJ2-7; 10 bases align to TRBD2. Trimming cost V 5 bases and J 3 bases; bases outside gene matches: 13. This CDR3 has 17 amino acids. Germline V gives CDR1 MNHEY, CDR2 SMNVEV (reference sequence). CDR3 amino acids: CASSTPGSGGGLYEQYF. CDR3 sequence (DNA): TGTGCCAGCAGTACCCCCGGGAGCGGGGGGGGTCTCTACGAGCAGTACTTC.

V gene TRBV13 combines with J gene TRBJ1-6, with D possibly being TRBD1 (6 bases). From germline, CDR1 is PRHDT and CDR2 FYEKMQ (reference sequence). V was pared by 0 bases and J by 2 bases, with 17 bases between. The CDR3 runs to 19 residues. Here the CDR3 DNA reads TGTGCCAGCAGCTTAGGGGGTTTGGGGGCCATGGCCTATAATTCACCCCTCCACTTT. It yields the protein CASSLGGLGAMAYNSPLHF.

V and J are TRBV19 and TRBJ1-1; D is unclear. This CDR3 contains 12 residues. Germline V lookup: CDR1 LNHDA, CDR2 SQIVND (reference sequence). V lost 2 bases, J lost 2 bases, and 3 bases lay in between. CDR3 residues: CASSIYNTEAFF. The CDR3 coding sequence is TGTGCCAGTAGTATATACAACACTGAAGCTTTCTTT. Combining the CDR3 with reference TRBV19 and TRBJ1-1 gives the whole variable domain DGGITQSPKYLFRKEGQNVTLSCEQNLNHDAMYWYRQDPGQGLRLIYYSQIVNDFQKGDIAEGYSVSREKKESFPLTVTSAQKNPTAFYLCASSIYNTEAFFGQGTRLTVV.

V and J are TRBV6-1 and TRBJ2-3; no definite D call. CDR3 length: 17 residues. Trimming pared 5 bases from V and 1 base from J, leaving 19 bases between. Per the germline V gene, CDR1 is MNHNS and CDR2 is SASEGT. This CDR3 is CASSQDLLLSGTDTQYF. The CDR3 DNA follows: TGTGCCAGCAGTCAAGACTTGCTACTGTCCGGCACAGATACGCAGTATTTT.

This chain connects TRBV5-1 to TRBJ1-1; D is ambiguous. The CDR3 contains 13 residues. Trimming took 0 bases from V and 5 from J, leaving 8 bases between them. Germline V gene lookup returns CDR1 SGHRS and CDR2 YFSETQ. CDR3: CASSLVGRTEAFF. The CDR3 nucleotides read TGCGCCAGCAGCTTGGTGGGCAGGACTGAAGCTTTCTTT.

The count of this clone is one. The chain has TRBV4-3 and TRBJ2-2; TRBD2 matches at 12 bases. The CDR3 length is 15 residues. The J segment lost 4 bases and the V segment lost 4 bases, leaving 1 base of the junction unmatched. CDR1 and CDR2 from the germline V gene are LGHNA and YSLEER. The CDR3 nucleotides read TGCGCCAGCAGCCGGGGACTAGCGGGCACCGGGGAGCTGTTTTTT. Protein product: CASSRGLAGTGELFF.

The CDR3 here is CASTYGGRTAFF. The CDR3 DNA sequence: TGTGCCAGCACTTACGGGGGCAGAACTGCTTTCTTT. This rearrangement joins TRBV28 to TRBJ1-1; possible D gene TRBD1, 6 bases. The germline V gene has CDR1 MDHEN and CDR2 SYDVKM. V was clipped by 7 bases and J by 11 bases, with 17 bases between them. The CDR3 covers 12 residues.